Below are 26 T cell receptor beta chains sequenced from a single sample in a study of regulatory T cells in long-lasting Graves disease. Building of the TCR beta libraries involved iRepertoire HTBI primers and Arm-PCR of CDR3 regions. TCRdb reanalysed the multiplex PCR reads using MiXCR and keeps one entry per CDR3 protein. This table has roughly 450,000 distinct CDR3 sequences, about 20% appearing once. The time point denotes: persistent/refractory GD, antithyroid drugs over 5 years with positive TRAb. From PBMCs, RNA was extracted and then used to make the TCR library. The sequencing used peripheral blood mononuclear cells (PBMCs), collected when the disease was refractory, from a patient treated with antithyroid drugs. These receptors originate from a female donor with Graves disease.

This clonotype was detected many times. CDR3 residues: CASRRELLQETQYF. CDR3 nucleotides: TGTGCCAGCAGGCGGGAACTCTTACAAGAGACCCAGTACTTC. The genes are TRBV28 and TRBJ2-5; D is possibly TRBD2 (6 bases). Germline-derived CDR1 and CDR2 are MDHEN and SYDVKM. The CDR3 is 14 amino acids. The germline V and J ends were trimmed by 6 bases and 2 bases, with 13 bases remaining between them.

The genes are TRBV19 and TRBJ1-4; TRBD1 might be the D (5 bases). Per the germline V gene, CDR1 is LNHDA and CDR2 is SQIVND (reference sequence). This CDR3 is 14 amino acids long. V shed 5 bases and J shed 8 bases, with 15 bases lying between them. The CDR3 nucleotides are TGTGCCAGTAGTGTCGAGATGGGGGGAGAAAAACTGTTTTTT. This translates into CASSVEMGGEKLFF.

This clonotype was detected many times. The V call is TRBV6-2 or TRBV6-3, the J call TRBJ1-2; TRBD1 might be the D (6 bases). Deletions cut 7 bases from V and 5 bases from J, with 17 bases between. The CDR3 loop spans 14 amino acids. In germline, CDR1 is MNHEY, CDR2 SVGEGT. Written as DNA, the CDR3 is TGTGCCAGCACCAAACCTGAAGGGGGGTATGGCTACACCTTC. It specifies CASTKPEGGYGYTF.

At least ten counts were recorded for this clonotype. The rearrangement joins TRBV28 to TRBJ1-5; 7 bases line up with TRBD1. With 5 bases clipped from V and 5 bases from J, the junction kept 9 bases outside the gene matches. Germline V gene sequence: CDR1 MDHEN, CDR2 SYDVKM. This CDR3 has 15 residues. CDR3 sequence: CASSLTDRIDQPQHF. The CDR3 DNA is TGTGCCAGCAGTCTGACGGACAGGATTGATCAGCCCCAGCATTTT.

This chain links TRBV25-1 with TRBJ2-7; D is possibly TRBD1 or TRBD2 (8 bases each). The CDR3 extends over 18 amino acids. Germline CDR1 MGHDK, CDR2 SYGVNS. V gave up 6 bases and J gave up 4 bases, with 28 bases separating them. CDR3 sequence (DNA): TGTGCCAGCAGAAAACAGGGGGTCTCCGGGACTAGGAAATACGAGCAGTACTTC. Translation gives CASRKQGVSGTRKYEQYF.

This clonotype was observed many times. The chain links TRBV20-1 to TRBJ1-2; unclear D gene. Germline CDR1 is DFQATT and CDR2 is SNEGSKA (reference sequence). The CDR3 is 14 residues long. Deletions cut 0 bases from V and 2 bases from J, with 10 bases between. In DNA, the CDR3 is TGCAGTGCTAGAGATCAAGGCCTGAACTATGGCTACACCTTC. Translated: CSARDQGLNYGYTF.

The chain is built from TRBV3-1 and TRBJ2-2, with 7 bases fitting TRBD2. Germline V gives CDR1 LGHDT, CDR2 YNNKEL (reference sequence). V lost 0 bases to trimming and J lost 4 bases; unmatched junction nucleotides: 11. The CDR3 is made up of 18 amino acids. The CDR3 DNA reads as TGTGCCAGCAGCCAAGATCTGGTACTAGCGAGACCCACCGGGGAGCTGTTTTTT. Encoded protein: CASSQDLVLARPTGELFF.

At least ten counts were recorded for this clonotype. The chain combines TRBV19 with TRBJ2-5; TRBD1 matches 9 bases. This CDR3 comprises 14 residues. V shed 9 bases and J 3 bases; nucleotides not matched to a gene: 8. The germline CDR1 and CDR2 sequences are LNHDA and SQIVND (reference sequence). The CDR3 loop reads CASSAGTGKETQYF. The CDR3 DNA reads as TGTGCCAGCAGCGCTGGGACAGGGAAAGAGACCCAGTACTTC.

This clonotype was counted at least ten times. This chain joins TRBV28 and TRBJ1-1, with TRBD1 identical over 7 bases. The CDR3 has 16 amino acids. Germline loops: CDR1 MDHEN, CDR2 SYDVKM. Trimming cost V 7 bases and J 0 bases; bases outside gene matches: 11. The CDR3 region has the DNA TGTGCCAGCACCCTTAGACAGGGTGGGATGAACACTGAAGCTTTCTTT. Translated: CASTLRQGGMNTEAFF.

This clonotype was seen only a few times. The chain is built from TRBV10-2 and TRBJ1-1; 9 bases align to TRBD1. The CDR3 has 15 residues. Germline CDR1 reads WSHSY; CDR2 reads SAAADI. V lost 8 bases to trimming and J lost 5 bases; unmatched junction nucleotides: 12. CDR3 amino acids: CASRRSGQGNTEAFF. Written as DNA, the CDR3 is TGCGCCAGCCGAAGATCCGGACAGGGGAATACTGAAGCTTTCTTT.

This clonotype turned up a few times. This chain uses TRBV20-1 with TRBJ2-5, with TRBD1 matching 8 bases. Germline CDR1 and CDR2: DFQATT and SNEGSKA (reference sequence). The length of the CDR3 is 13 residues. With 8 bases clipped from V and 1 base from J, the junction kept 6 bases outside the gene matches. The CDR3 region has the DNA TGCAGTATAAACAGGGGGGTCCAAGAGACCCAGTACTTC. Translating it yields CSINRGVQETQYF.

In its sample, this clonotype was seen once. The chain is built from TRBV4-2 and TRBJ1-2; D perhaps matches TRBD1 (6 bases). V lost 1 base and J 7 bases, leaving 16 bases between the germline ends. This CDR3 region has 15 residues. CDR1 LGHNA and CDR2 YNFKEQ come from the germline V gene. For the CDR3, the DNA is TGTGCCAGCAGCCAAGGCCAGGACAGTGCGGCTGGCTACACCTTC. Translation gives CASSQGQDSAAGYTF.

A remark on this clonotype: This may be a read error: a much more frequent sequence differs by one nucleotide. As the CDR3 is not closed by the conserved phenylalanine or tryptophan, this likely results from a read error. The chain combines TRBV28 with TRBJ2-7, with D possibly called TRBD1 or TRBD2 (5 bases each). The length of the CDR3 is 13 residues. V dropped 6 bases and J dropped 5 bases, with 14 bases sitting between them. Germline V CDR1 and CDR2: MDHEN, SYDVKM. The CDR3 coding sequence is TGTGCCAGCAGCGGGACCTCCTTGGACGAGCAGTACATC. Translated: CASSGTSLDEQYI.

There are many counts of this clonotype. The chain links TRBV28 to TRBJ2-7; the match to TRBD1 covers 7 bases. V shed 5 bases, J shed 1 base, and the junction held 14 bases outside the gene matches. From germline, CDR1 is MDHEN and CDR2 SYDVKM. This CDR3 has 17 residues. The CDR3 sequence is CASSEYPTGFNSYEQYF. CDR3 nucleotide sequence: TGTGCCAGCAGTGAATACCCGACAGGGTTTAATTCCTACGAGCAGTACTTC.

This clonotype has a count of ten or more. DNA of the CDR3: TGTGCCAGCAGTTACTCGTCAAGGGGTGGCAACTATGGCTACACCTTC. Encoded protein: CASSYSSRGGNYGYTF. The chain joins TRBV6-5 to TRBJ1-2; TRBD1 is a possible D gene (5 bases). The V gene's germline CDR1 is MNHEY and CDR2 SVGAGI. Trimming left V 0 bases short and J 2 bases short, with 13 bases between. This CDR3 is 16 amino acids long.

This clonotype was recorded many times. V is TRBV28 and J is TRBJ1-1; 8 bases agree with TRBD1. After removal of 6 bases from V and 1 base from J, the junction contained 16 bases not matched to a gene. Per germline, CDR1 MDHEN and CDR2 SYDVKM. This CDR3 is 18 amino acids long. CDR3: CASRWTGLMIVGNTEAFF. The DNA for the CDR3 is TGTGCCAGCAGGTGGACAGGGTTAATGATCGTGGGGAACACTGAAGCTTTCTTT.

The CDR3 sequence is CASSPGPKTQPQHF. CDR3 in DNA: TGTGCCAGCAGCCCCGGGCCCAAAACACAGCCCCAGCATTTT. This chain uses TRBV13 with TRBJ1-5; D call uncertain. Germline V lookup: CDR1 PRHDT, CDR2 FYEKMQ (reference sequence). This CDR3 has 14 amino acids. Trimming shortened V by 5 bases and J by 7 bases, and 15 bases separated the two germline ends.

Here the CDR3 DNA reads TGCAGTGCTAGTGGACGGACACAAAGTAGCACAGATACGCAGTATTTT. It codes for CSASGRTQSSTDTQYF. V usage is TRBV20-1 and J usage is TRBJ2-3, with D perhaps matching TRBD1 (5 bases). The CDR3 consists of 16 residues. Trimming pared 3 bases from V and 0 bases from J, leaving 16 bases between. The germline V gene has CDR1 DFQATT and CDR2 SNEGSKA (reference sequence).

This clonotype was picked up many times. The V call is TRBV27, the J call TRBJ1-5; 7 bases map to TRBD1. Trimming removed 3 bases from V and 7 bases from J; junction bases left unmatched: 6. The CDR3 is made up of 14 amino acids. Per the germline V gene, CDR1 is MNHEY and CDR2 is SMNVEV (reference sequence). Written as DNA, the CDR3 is TGTGCCAGCAGTTTTGACAGGGAGGGACAGCCCCAGCATTTT. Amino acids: CASSFDREGQPQHF.

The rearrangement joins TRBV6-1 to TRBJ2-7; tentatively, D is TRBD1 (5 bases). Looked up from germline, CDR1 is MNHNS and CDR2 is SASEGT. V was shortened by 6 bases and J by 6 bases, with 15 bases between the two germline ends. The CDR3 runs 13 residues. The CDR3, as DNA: TGTGCCAGCAGCGAACCGACAGTCACCGAGCAGTACTTC. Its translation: CASSEPTVTEQYF.

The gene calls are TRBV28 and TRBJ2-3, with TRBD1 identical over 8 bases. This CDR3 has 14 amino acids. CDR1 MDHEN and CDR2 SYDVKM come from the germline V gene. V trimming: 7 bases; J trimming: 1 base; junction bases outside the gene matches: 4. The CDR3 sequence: CASNPQGGTDTQYF. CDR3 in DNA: TGTGCCAGCAACCCACAGGGGGGCACAGATACGCAGTATTTT.

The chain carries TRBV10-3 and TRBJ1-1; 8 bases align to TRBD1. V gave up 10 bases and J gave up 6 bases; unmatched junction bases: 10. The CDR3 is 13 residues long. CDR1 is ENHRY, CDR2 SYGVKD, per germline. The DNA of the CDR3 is TGTGCCACTAAGGACAGGGTTACGGCTGAAGCTTTCTTT. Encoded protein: CATKDRVTAEAFF.

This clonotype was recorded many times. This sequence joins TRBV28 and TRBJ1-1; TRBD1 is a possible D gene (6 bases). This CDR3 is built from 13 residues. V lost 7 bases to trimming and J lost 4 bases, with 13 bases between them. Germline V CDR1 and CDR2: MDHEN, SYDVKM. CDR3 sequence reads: CASILIRGTEAFF. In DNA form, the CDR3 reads TGTGCCAGCATTTTGATCAGGGGCACTGAAGCTTTCTTT.

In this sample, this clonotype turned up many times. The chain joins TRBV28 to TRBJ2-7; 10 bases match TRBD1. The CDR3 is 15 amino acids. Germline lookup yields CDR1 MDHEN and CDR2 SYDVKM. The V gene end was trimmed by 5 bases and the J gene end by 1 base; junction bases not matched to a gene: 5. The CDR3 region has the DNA TGTGCCAGCAGTACAGTGGGACAGGGGTCCTACGAGCAGTACTTC. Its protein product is CASSTVGQGSYEQYF.

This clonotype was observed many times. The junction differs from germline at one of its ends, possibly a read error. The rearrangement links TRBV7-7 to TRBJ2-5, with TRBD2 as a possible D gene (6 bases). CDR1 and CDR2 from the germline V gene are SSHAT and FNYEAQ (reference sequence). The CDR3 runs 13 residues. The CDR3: CASSSLAQETQYF. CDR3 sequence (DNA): TGTGCTAGCAGCTCACTAGCCCAAGAGACCCAGTACTTC.

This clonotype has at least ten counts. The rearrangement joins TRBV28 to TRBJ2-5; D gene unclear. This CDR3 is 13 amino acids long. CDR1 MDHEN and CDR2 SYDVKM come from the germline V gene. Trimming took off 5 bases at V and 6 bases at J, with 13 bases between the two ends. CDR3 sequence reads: CASSPNLLQTQYF. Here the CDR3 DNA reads TGTGCCAGCAGTCCCAACTTACTTCAGACCCAGTACTTC.